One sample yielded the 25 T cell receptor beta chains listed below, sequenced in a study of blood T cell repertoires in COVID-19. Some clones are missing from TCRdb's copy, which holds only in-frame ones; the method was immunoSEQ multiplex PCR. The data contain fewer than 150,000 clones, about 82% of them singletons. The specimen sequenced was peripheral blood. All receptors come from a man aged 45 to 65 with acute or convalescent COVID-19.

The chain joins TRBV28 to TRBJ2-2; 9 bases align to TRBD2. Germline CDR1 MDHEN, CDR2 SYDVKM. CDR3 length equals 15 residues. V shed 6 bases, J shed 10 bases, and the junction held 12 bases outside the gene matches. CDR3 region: CASRRAASGAVELFF. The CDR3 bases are TGTGCCAGCAGAAGGGCCGCTAGCGGGGCGGTGGAGCTGTTTTTT.

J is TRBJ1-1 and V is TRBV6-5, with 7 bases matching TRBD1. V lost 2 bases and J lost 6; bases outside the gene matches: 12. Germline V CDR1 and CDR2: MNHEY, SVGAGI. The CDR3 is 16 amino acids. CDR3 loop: CASSYLRDSSSSEAFF. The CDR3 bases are TGTGCCAGCAGTTACCTCCGGGACAGTAGCTCCTCTGAAGCTTTCTTT.

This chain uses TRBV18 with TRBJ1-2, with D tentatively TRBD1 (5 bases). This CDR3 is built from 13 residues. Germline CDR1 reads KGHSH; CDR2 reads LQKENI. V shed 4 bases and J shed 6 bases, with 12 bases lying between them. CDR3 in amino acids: CASSLQGGNGYTF. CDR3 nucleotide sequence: TGTGCCAGCTCACTTCAGGGAGGAAATGGCTACACCTTC.

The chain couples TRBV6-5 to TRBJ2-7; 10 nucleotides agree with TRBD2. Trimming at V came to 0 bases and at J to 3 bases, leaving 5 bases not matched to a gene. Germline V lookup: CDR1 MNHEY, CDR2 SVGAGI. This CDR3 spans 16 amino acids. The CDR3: CASSYSRLAGDYEQYF. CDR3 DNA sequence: TGTGCCAGCAGTTACTCGAGGCTAGCGGGGGACTACGAGCAGTACTTC.

The CDR3: CASSQDNTQGAGNQPQHF. CDR3 DNA sequence: TGCGCCAGCAGCCAAGATAACACTCAGGGCGCTGGCAATCAGCCCCAGCATTTT. This rearrangement joins TRBV4-1 to TRBJ1-5; maybe TRBD1 (5 bases). The CDR3 loop spans 18 amino acids. Trimming shortened V by 0 bases and J by 2 bases, and 17 bases separated the two germline ends. CDR1 MGHRA and CDR2 YSYEKL come from the germline V gene.

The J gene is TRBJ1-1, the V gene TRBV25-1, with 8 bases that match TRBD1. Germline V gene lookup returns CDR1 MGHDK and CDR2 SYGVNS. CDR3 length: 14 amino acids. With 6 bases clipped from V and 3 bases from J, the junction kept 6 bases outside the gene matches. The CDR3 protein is CASSLTGGDTEAFF. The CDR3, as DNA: TGTGCCAGCAGCCTCACAGGGGGGGACACTGAAGCTTTCTTT.

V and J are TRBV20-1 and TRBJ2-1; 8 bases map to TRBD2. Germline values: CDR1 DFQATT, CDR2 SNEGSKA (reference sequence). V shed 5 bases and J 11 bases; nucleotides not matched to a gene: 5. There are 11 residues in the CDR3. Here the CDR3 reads CSARGTSQQFF. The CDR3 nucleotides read TGCAGTGCTCGAGGGACTAGTCAGCAGTTCTTC.

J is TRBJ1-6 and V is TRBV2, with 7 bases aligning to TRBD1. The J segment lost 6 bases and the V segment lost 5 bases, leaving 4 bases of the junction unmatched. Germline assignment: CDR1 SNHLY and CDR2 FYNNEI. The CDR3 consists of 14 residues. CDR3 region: CASSTGVRNSPLHF. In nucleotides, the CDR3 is TGTGCCAGCAGTACAGGGGTTCGTAATTCACCCCTCCACTTT.

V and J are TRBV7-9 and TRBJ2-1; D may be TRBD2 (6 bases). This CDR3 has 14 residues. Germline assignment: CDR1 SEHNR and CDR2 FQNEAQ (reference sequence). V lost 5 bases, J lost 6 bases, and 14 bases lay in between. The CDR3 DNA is TGTGCCAGCAGCCCCGGGTTGGGGGGCAATGAGCAGTTCTTC. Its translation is CASSPGLGGNEQFF.

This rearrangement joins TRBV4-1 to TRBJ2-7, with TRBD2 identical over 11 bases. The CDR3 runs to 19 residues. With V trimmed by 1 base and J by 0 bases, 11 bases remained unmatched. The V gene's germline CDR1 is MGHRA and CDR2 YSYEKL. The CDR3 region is CASSQVGLAGGAGSYEQYF. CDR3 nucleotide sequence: TGCGCCAGCAGCCAAGTTGGGCTAGCGGGAGGAGCAGGCTCCTACGAGCAGTACTTC.

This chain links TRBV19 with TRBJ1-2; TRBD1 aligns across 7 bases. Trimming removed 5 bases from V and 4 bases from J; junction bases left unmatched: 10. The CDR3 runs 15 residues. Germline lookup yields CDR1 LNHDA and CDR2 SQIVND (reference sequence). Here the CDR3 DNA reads TGTGCCAGTAGTTCGCGACAGGGAGGTAGCTATGGCTACACCTTC. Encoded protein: CASSSRQGGSYGYTF. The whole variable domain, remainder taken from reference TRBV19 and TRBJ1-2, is DGGITQSPKYLFRKEGQNVTLSCEQNLNHDAMYWYRQDPGQGLRLIYYSQIVNDFQKGDIAEGYSVSREKKESFPLTVTSAQKNPTAFYLCASSSRQGGSYGYTFGSGTRLTVV.

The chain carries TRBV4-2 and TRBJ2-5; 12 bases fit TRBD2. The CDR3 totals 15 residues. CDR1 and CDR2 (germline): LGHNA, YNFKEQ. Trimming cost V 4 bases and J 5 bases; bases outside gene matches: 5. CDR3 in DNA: TGTGCCAGCAGCCGGAGACTAGCGGGAGAGGAGACCCAGTACTTC. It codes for CASSRRLAGEETQYF.

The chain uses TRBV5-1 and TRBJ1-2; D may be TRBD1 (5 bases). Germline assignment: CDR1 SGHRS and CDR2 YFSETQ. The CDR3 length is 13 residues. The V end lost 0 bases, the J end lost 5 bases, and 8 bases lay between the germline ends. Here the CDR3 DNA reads TGCGCCAGCAGCTTGGGACAGCGTTATGGCTACACCTTC. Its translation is CASSLGQRYGYTF.

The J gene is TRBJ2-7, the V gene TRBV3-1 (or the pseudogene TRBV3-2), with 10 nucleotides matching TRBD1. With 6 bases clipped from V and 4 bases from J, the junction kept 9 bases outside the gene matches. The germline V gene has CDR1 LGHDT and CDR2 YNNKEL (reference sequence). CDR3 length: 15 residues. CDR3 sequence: CASSPTGQGGYEQYF. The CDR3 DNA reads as TGTGCCAGCAGTCCTACTGGACAGGGGGGGTACGAGCAGTACTTC.

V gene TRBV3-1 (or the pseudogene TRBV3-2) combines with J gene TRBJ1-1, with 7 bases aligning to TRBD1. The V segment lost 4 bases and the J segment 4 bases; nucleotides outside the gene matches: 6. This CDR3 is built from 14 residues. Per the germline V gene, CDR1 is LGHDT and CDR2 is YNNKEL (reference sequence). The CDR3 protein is CASSLGQFGTEAFF. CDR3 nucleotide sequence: TGTGCCAGCAGCCTGGGACAGTTTGGCACTGAAGCTTTCTTT.

CDR3 in amino acids: CATSRWRTGKIEQYF. In DNA form, the CDR3 reads TGTGCCACCAGCAGATGGAGGACCGGGAAGATTGAGCAGTACTTC. The V and J genes are TRBV15 and TRBJ2-7; TRBD2 might be the D (5 bases). Germline V gene lookup returns CDR1 LNHNV and CDR2 YYDKDF (reference sequence). The length of the CDR3 is 15 residues. The V gene lost 2 bases and the J gene lost 7 bases, with 18 bases spanning the gap.

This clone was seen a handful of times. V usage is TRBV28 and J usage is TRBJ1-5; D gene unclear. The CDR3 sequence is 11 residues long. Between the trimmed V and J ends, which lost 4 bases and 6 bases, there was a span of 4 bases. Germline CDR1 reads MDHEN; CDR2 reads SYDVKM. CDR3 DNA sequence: TGTGCCAGCAGTTATAGTCAGCCCCAGCATTTT. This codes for CASSYSQPQHF.

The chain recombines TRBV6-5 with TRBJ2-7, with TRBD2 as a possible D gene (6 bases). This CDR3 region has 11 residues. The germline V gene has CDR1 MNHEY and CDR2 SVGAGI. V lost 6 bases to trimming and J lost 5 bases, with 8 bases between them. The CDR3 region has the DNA TGTGCCAGCAGGGGCGGGGACGAGCAGTACTTC. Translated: CASRGGDEQYF.

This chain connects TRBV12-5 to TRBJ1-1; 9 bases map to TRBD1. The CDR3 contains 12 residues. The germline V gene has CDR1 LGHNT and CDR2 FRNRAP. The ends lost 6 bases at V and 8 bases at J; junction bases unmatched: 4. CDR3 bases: TGTGCTAGTGGCTTTGGACAGGGGGAAGCTTTCTTT. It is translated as CASGFGQGEAFF.

DNA for the CDR3: TGTGCCGACCAAGACAGGGTCCGGAATCAGCCCCAGCATTTT. This translates into CADQDRVRNQPQHF. The chain couples TRBV27 to TRBJ1-5, with 7 bases identical to TRBD1. J was trimmed by 4 bases and V by 11 bases; bases with no gene match: 11. There are 14 residues in the CDR3. In germline, CDR1 is MNHEY, CDR2 SMNVEV (reference sequence).

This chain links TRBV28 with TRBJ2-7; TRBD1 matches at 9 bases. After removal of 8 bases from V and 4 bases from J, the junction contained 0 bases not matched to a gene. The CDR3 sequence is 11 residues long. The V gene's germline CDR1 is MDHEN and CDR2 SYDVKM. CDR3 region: CASGQGYEQYF. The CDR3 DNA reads TGTGCCAGCGGACAGGGGTACGAGCAGTACTTC.

CDR3 nucleotide sequence: TGTGCCAGCAGCCATCGTGGACAGGGCACCGTGGCAAATGAGCAGTTCTTC. Its protein is CASSHRGQGTVANEQFF. The V call is TRBV7-6, the J call TRBJ2-1, with 8 nucleotides matching TRBD1. CDR1 and CDR2 from the germline V gene are SGHVS and FNYEAQ. This CDR3 is built from 17 residues. J lost 7 bases, V lost 5 bases, and 16 bases had no gene match.

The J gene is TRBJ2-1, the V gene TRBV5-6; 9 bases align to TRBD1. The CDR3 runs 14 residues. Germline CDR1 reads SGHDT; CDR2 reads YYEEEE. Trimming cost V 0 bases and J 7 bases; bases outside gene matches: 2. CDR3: CASSLGDRENEQFF. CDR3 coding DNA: TGTGCCAGCAGCTTGGGGGACAGGGAAAATGAGCAGTTCTTC.

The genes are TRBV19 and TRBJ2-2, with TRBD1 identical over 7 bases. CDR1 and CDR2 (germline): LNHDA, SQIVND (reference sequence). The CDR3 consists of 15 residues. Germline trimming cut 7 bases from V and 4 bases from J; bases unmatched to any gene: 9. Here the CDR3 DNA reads TGTGCCAGTAAACAGACAGGGTCCAGCACCGGGGAGCTGTTTTTT. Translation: CASKQTGSSTGELFF. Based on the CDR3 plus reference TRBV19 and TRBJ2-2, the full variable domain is DGGITQSPKYLFRKEGQNVTLSCEQNLNHDAMYWYRQDPGQGLRLIYYSQIVNDFQKGDIAEGYSVSREKKESFPLTVTSAQKNPTAFYLCASKQTGSSTGELFFGEGSRLTVL.

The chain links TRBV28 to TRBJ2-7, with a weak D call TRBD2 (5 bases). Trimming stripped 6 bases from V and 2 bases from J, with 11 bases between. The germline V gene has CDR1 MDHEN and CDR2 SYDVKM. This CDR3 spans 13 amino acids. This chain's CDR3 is CASSPPSTYEQYF. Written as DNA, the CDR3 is TGTGCCAGCAGCCCCCCTAGCACCTACGAGCAGTACTTC. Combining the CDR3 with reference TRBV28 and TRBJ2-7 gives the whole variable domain DVKVTQSSRYLVKRTGEKVFLECVQDMDHENMFWYRQDPGLGLRLIYFSYDVKMKEKGDIPEGYSVSREKKERFSLILESASTNQTSMYLCASSPPSTYEQYFGPGTRLTVT.